The clone carrying this TCR beta chain was counted ten times or more. V shed 1 base and J 7 bases; nucleotides not matched to a gene: 3. In germline, CDR1 is LNHNV, CDR2 YYDKDF (reference sequence). The CDR3 runs 13 residues. RNA transcripts yielded amplified TCR beta CDR3 regions. When the TCR CDR3 underwent first-round RT-PCR, the HTBI primer set was used. TCRdb processed the multiplex PCR reads anew with MiXCR; each CDR3 protein has one entry. The sample carries hundreds of thousands of distinct CDR3 sequences, 24% recorded once. This sample was taken from a study of T cells in Graves' hyperthyroidism and ophthalmopathy.

This sequence was found in a middle-aged woman with Graves' ophthalmopathy. The chain combines TRBV15 with TRBJ1-1; TRBD1 aligns across 7 bases. The sequenced sample was blood. The CDR3 loop reads CATSRAGGLEAFF. CDR3 in DNA: TGTGCCACCAGCAGAGCAGGGGGACTTGAAGCTTTCTTT.